The source of this T cell receptor beta chain is a study of blood T cell repertoires in COVID-19. Study summary: The United States, Italy and Spain were the sources of the acute and convalescent COVID-19 samples. From T cells, B-cell-depleted T cells, or PBMCs came the material, which was cDNA or gDNA.

V lost 10 bases and J 1 base, leaving 13 bases between the germline ends. Germline V gives CDR1 ENHRY, CDR2 SYGVKD. The CDR3 runs 13 residues. Authors' analysis steps: For nucleated cells, counts were estimated from reference gene primer amplification. Produced via immunoSEQ multiplex PCR; TCRdb's table is partial and in-frame only. The V and J calls and the clone size are those of that table, but D and trimming were determined from the DNA. The sample carries over 85,000 clones, about nine tenths recorded once. Seattle patients were enrolled while actively infected and followed longitudinally. Sequencing input: peripheral blood. This TCR derives from a woman between 45 and 65 years old with COVID-19, enrolled during active disease. The genes are TRBV10-3 and TRBJ1-1, with no clear D. CDR3 protein: CATFEATNTEAFF. The CDR3 DNA sequence: TGTGCCACCTTCGAGGCAACGAACACTGAAGCTTTCTTT.